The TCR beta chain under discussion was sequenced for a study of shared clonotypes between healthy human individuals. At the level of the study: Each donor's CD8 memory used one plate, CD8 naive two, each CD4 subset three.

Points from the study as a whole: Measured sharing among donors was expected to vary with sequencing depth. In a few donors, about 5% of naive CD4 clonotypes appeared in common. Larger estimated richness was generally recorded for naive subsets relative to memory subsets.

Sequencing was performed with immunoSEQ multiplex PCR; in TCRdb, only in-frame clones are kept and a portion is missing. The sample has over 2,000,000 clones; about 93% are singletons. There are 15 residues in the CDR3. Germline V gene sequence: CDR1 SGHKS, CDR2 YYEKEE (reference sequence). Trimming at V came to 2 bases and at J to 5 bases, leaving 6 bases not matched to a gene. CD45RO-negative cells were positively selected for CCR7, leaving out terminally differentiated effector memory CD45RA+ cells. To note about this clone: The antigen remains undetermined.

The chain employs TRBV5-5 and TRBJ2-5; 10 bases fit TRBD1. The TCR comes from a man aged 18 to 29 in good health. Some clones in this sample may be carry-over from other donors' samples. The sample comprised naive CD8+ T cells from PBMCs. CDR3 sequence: CASSLGDRGGETQYF. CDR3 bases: TGTGCCAGCAGCTTAGGGGACAGGGGTGGCGAGACCCAGTACTTC.